This T cell receptor (beta chain) was sequenced in a study of metastatic and nonmetastatic thyroid tumors (dated by TCRdb to the early 2020s). For context, the study as a whole: Repertoires from peripheral blood and from tumor or nodule tissue samples of malignant and benign thyroid patients were compared.

The protocol used for the library was PCR. These reads were obtained on an Illumina HiSeq 4000. High-throughput sequencing was used to profile the CDR3 region of the TCR beta-chain in every patient. The authors processed their data as follows. Drawing on CDR3 differences between clinicopathological groups, the researchers built a classifier meant to tell apart patients with distant-metastatic papillary thyroid cancer. Repertoire diversity was assessed with the Shannon index, and tumor-blood repertoire similarity with the Morisita-Horn index. Through fastp at Q25 and MiXCR, TCRdb rebuilt clones from the public reads, retaining in-frame beta chains. The V and J calls reflect TCRdb's pipeline rather than the authors' work. The table for this sample lists approximately 41,000 clones; less than 25% of them were counted only once. The leading ten clones occupy more than 12% of the sample. What the authors observed across the whole study: In both blood and tumor samples, TCR beta diversity was reported to be significantly higher in malignant tumors than in benign nodules.

Based on the germline V gene, the CDR1 and CDR2 sequences are KGHSH and LQKENI. The CDR3 runs 17 residues from the cysteine to the phenylalanine. The CDR3 DNA has 51 bases and is translated from base 1. Before undergoing thyroid surgery, none of the patients had been given any kind of treatment. Using T-cell receptor beta sequencing, the study looked back at clinical samples from patients collected from about 2011 to 2019. Points on this clone: Its antigen is not yet known. One base away lies a much larger clone, so this may be a sequencing read error.

This TCR derives from a female donor with papillary thyroid cancer or a benign thyroid nodule (not recorded which). Some clones in this sample may be carry-over from other donors' samples. In this chain, TRBV18 is recombined with TRBJ2-1, and 16 junction bases match TRBD2. Sequences were obtained from tumor tissue. For the CDR3, the sequence is CVSSPGTSGRAVNEQSF. The nucleotide sequence is TGTGTCAGCTCACCGGGGACTAGCGGGAGGGCCGTGAATGAGCAGTCCTTC.